This entry lists 7 T cell receptor beta chains sequenced from one sample in a study of control samples from healthy donors and cancer patients. The data were produced by immunoSEQ multiplex PCR, yet TCRdb's version contains in-frame clones alone and is incomplete. The sample consists of under 150,000 clones, about 89% of them appearing once. Material: blood. Receptors were obtained from a man in his 60s in good health.

The rearrangement links TRBV5-1 to TRBJ2-1, with 8 positions matching TRBD2. Germline V lookup: CDR1 SGHRS, CDR2 YFSETQ. The V segment lost 6 bases and the J segment 7 bases; nucleotides outside the gene matches: 12. This CDR3 contains 15 residues. CDR3 DNA: TGCGCCAGCACCCTCCTAGCGGGCCCGGAGAATGAGCAGTTCTTC. It specifies CASTLLAGPENEQFF.

V usage is TRBV7-2 and J usage is TRBJ2-2, with D possibly matching TRBD1 (5 bases). The ends were cut back, 7 bases at V and 6 bases at J, with 12 bases in the middle. Per germline, CDR1 SGHTA and CDR2 FQGNSA. CDR3 size: 13 residues. In nucleotides, the CDR3 is TGTGCCAGCACAGCCCCCAGGGCCGGGGAGCTGTTTTTT. Amino acid sequence: CASTAPRAGELFF. The full variable domain, in which reference TRBV7-2 and TRBJ2-2 provide the parts outside the CDR3, is GAGVSQSPSNKVTEKGKDVELRCDPISGHTALYWYRQSLGQGLEFLIYFQGNSAPDKSGLPSDRFSAERTGGSVSTLTIQRTQQEDSAVYLCASTAPRAGELFFGEGSRLTVL.

The chain couples TRBV2 to TRBJ1-1; 8 nucleotides align to TRBD1. The CDR3 runs to 16 residues. CDR1 is SNHLY, CDR2 FYNNEI, per germline. The J segment lost 0 bases and the V segment lost 7 bases, leaving 10 bases of the junction unmatched. CDR3 in DNA: TGTGCCAGCACCTCAGGGGGCGCGGGGATGAACACTGAAGCTTTCTTT. This sequence encodes CASTSGGAGMNTEAFF.

This rearrangement joins TRBV7-9 to TRBJ2-4; possible D gene TRBD1, 5 bases. The CDR3 length is 12 residues. Germline V gene data show CDR1 as SEHNR and CDR2 as FQNEAQ (reference sequence). V lost 3 bases and J 8 bases, leaving 8 bases between the germline ends. The CDR3 loop is CASSLQGYIQYF. The CDR3 DNA sequence: TGTGCCAGCAGCTTGCAGGGATACATTCAGTACTTC.

This chain connects TRBV23-1 to TRBJ2-1; D call uncertain. TRBV23-1 qualifies as an ORF whose function is uncertain. The CDR3 spans 16 residues. V shed 6 bases and J shed 6 bases, with 21 bases lying between them. DNA for the CDR3: TGCGCCAGCAGCCACTTCTACACATCAGCCTGCAATGAGCAGTTCTTC. Translation: CASSHFYTSACNEQFF.

The chain employs TRBV5-1 and TRBJ1-2; 8 positions agree with TRBD1. V lost 0 bases to trimming and J lost 8 bases; unmatched junction nucleotides: 6. Germline lookup yields CDR1 SGHRS and CDR2 YFSETQ. The CDR3 totals 14 residues. In nucleotides, the CDR3 is TGCGCCAGCAGCTTGGGACAGCCAGGGGGCGGCTACACCTTC. Protein: CASSLGQPGGGYTF. The full variable domain, its missing parts supplied by reference TRBV5-1 and TRBJ1-2, is KAGVTQTPRYLIKTRGQQVTLSCSPISGHRSVSWYQQTPGQGLQFLFEYFSETQRNKGNFPGRFSGRQFSNSRSEMNVSTLELGDSALYLCASSLGQPGGGYTFGSGTRLTVV.

This clone appeared a single time. This chain links TRBV19 with TRBJ1-3, with 7 bases that match TRBD1. The CDR3 sequence is 15 residues long. Trimming removed 5 bases from V and 3 bases from J; junction bases left unmatched: 7. Per germline, CDR1 LNHDA and CDR2 SQIVND (reference sequence). The CDR3 loop is CASSAKGALGNTIYF. DNA for the CDR3: TGTGCCAGTAGTGCCAAGGGGGCGCTTGGAAACACCATATATTTT.